This TCR beta chain stems from a study of T cells after yellow fever vaccination. Findings and caveats of the study: One caveat is that FACS-sorted repertoires could contain abundant clonotypes contaminating from the bulk population. Once the booster was given, most primary-vaccination clones reappeared, at around 96% for CD4 and roughly 86% for CD8.

CDR3 size: 14 residues. Germline V gives CDR1 MDHEN, CDR2 SYDVKM. Trimming pared 3 bases from V and 1 base from J, leaving 7 bases between. In regard to this clonotype: Antigen: not known.

TCRdb re-derived calls from the 5' RACE reads in MiXCR, one entry per CDR3 protein. The sample gives about 430,000 distinct CDR3 sequences, approximately 19% of which show up once; roughly a sixth is in the top ten. The genes are TRBV28 and TRBJ1-5; no firm D call. The TCR sequence derives from a man aged 18 to 29 who received the YFV17D yellow fever vaccine. This material consisted of PBMCs, taken before the yellow fever booster vaccination. CDR3 residues: CASSFSLSNQPQHF. The CDR3 DNA is TGTGCCAGCAGTTTTAGTCTCAGCAATCAGCCCCAGCATTTT.